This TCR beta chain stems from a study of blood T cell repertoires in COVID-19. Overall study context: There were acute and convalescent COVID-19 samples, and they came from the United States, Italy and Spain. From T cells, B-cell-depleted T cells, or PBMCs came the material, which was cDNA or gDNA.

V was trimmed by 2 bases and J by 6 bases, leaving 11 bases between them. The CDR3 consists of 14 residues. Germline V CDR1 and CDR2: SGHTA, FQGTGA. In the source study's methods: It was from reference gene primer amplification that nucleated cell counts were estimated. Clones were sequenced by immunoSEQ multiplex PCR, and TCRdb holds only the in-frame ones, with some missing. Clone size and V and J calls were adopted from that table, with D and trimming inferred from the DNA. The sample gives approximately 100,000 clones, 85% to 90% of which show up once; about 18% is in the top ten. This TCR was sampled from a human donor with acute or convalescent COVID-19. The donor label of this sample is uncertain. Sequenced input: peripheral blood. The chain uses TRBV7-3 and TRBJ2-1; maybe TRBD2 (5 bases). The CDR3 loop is CASSLSLETNEQFF. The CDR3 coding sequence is TGTGCCAGCAGCTTATCACTAGAAACCAATGAGCAGTTCTTC.